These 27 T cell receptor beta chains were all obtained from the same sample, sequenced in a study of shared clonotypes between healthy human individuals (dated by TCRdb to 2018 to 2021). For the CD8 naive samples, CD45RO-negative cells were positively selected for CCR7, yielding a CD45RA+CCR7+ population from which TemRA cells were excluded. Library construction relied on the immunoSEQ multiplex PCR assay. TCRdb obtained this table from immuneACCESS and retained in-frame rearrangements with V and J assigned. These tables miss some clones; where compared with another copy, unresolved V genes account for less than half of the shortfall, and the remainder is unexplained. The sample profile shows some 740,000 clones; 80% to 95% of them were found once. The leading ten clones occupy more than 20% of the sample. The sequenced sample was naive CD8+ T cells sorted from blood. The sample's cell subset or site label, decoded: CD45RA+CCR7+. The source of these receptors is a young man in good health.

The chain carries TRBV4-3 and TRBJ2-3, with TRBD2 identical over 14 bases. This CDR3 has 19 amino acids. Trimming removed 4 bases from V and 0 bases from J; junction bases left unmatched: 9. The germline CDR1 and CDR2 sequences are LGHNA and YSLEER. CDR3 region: CASSLSGTSGRRSTDTQYF. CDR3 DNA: TGCGCCAGCAGCCTATCAGGGACTAGCGGGAGAAGGAGCACAGATACGCAGTATTTT.

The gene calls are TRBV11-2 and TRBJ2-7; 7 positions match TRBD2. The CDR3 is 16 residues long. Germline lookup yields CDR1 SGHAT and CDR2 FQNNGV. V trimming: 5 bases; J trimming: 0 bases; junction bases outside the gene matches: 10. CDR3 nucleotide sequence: TGTGCCAGCAGCGCCAGCCCGCGGGGGAGCTCCTACGAGCAGTACTTC. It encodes CASSASPRGSSYEQYF.

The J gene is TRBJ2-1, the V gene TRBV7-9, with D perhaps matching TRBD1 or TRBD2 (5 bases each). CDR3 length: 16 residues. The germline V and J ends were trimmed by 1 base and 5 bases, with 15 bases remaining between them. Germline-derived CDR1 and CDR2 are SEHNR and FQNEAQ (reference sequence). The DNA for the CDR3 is TGTGCCAGCAGCTTAGGGGGGTCTACCCCCAACAATGAGCAGTTCTTC. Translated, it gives CASSLGGSTPNNEQFF.

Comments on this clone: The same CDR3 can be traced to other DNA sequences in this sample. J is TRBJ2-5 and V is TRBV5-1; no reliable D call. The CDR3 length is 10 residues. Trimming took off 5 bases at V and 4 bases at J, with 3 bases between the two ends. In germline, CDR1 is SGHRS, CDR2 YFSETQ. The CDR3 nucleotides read TGCGCCAGCAGAGGAGAGACCCAGTACTTC. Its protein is CASRGETQYF. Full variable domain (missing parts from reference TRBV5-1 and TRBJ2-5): KAGVTQTPRYLIKTRGQQVTLSCSPISGHRSVSWYQQTPGQGLQFLFEYFSETQRNKGNFPGRFSGRQFSNSRSEMNVSTLELGDSALYLCASRGETQYFGPGTRLLVL.

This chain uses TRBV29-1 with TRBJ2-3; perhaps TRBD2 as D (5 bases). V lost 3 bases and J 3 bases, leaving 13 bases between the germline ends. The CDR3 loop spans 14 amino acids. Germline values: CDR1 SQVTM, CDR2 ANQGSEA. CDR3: CSVEFRDGTDTQYF. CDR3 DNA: TGCAGCGTTGAGTTCCGGGATGGAACAGATACGCAGTATTTT.

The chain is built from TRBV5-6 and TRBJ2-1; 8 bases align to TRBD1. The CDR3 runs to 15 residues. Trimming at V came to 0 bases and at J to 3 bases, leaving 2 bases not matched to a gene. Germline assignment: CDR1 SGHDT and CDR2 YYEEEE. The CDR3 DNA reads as TGTGCCAGCAGCTTGGTACAGGGGGACTACAATGAGCAGTTCTTC. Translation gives CASSLVQGDYNEQFF. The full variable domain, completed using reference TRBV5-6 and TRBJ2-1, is DAGVTQSPTHLIKTRGQQVTLRCSPKSGHDTVSWYQQALGQGPQFIFQYYEEEERQRGNFPDRFSGHQFPNYSSELNVNALLLGDSALYLCASSLVQGDYNEQFFGPGTRLTVL.

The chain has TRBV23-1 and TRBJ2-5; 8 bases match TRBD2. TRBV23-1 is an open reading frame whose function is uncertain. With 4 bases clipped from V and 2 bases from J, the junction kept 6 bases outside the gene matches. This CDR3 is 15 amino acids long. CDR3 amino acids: CASSLAGGSQETQYF. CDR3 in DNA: TGCGCCAGCAGTCTGGCGGGAGGAAGTCAAGAGACCCAGTACTTC.

CDR3 in amino acids: CASSIGTSGVSTDTQYF. The CDR3 region has the DNA TGTGCCAGTAGTATAGGTACTAGCGGGGTCAGCACAGATACGCAGTATTTT. This rearrangement joins TRBV19 to TRBJ2-3; 10 nucleotides align to TRBD2. CDR1 and CDR2 from the germline V gene are LNHDA and SQIVND (reference sequence). The CDR3 totals 17 residues. V gave up 1 base and J gave up 0 bases; unmatched junction bases: 4.

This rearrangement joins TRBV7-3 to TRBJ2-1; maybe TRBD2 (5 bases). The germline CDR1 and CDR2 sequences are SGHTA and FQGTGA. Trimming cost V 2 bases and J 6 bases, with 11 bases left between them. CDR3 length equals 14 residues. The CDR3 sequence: CASSLGGSINEQFF. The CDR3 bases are TGTGCCAGCAGCTTAGGAGGTAGCATCAATGAGCAGTTCTTC.

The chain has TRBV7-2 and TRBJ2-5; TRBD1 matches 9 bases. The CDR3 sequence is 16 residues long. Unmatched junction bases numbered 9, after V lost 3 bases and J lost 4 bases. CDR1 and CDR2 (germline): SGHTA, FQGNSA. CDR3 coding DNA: TGTGCCAGCAGCTTGGCCGGGACAGGGATAGGAGAGACCCAGTACTTC. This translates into CASSLAGTGIGETQYF.

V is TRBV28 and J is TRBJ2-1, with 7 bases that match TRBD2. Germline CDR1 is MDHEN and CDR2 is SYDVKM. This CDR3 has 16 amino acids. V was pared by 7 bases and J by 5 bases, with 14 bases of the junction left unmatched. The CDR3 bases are TGTGCCAGCAAGTCTAGCGGACCCCCTAAGGACAATGAGCAGTTCTTC. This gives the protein CASKSSGPPKDNEQFF.

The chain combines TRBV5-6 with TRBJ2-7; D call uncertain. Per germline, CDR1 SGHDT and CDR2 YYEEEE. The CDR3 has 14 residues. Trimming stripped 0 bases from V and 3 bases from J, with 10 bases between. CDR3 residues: CASSLGIRNYEQYF. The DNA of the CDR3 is TGTGCCAGCAGCTTGGGGATTAGGAACTACGAGCAGTACTTC.

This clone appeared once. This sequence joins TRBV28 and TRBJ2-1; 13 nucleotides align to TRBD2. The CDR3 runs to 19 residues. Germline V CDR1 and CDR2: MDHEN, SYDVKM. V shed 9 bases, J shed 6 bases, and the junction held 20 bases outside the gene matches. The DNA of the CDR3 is TGTGCCAGTTCCGCACTAGCGGGAGGGGAGTTTGGGTTGGTCAATGAGCAGTTCTTC. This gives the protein CASSALAGGEFGLVNEQFF.

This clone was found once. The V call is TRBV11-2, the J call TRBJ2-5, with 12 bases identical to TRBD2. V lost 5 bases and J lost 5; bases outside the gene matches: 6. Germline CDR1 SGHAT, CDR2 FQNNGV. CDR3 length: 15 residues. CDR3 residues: CASSPWTSGMETQYF. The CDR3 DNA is TGTGCCAGCAGCCCCTGGACTAGCGGGATGGAGACCCAGTACTTC.

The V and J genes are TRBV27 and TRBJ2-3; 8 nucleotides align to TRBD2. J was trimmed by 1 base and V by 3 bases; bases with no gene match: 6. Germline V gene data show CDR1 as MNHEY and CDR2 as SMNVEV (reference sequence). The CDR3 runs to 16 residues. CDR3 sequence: CASSFLAAGGTDTQYF. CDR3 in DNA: TGTGCCAGCAGTTTTCTTGCAGCGGGAGGCACAGATACGCAGTATTTT.

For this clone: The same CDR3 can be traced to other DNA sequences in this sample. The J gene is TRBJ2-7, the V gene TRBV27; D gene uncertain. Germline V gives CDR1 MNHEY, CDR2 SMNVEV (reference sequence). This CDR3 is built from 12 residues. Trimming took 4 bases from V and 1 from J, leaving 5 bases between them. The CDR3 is CASSSTSYEQYF. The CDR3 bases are TGTGCCAGCAGTTCGACTTCCTACGAGCAGTACTTC.

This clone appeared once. The CDR3 sequence is CASTTAAGNQETQYF. CDR3 coding DNA: TGTGCCAGCACCACTGCGGCCGGGAACCAAGAGACCCAGTACTTC. The J gene is TRBJ2-5, the V gene TRBV7-9, with D possibly being TRBD2 (5 bases). V gave up 7 bases and J gave up 0 bases, with 15 bases separating them. CDR3 size: 15 residues. Germline CDR1 reads SEHNR; CDR2 reads FQNEAQ (reference sequence).

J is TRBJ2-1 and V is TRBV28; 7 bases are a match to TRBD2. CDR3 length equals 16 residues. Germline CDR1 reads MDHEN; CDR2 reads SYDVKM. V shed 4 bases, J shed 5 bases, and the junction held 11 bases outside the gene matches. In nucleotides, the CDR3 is TGTGCCAGCAGTTCACCGCCGAGCGGGGTGAACAATGAGCAGTTCTTC. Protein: CASSSPPSGVNNEQFF.

DNA of the CDR3: TGTGCCAGCAGCCCCACCGGGACAGGGAGAAGGAACACTGAAGCTTTCTTT. Amino acid sequence: CASSPTGTGRRNTEAFF. V gene TRBV7-8 combines with J gene TRBJ1-1, with TRBD1 identical over 9 bases. CDR3 length equals 17 residues. Trimming took 5 bases from V and 1 from J; bases not matched to a gene: 11. The germline CDR1 and CDR2 sequences are SGHVS and FQNEAQ.

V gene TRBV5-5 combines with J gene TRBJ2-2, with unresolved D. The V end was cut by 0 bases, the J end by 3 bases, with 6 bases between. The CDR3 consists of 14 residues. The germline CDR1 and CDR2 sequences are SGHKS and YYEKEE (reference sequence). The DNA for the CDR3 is TGTGCCAGCAGCTTGGGTTTTGACACCGGGGAGCTGTTTTTT. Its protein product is CASSLGFDTGELFF.

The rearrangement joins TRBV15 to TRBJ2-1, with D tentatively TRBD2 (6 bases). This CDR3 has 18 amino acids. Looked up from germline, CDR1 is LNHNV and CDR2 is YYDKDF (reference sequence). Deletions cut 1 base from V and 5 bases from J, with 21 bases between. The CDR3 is CATSRVFPAGRNDNEQFF. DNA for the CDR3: TGTGCCACCAGCAGAGTTTTCCCTGCAGGGAGGAACGACAATGAGCAGTTCTTC.

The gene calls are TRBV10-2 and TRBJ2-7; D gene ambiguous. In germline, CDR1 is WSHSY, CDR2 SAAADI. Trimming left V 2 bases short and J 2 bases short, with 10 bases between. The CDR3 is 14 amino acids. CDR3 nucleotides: TGCGCCAGCAGTGAGCCTAAGTTTCCCTACGAGCAGTACTTC. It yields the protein CASSEPKFPYEQYF.

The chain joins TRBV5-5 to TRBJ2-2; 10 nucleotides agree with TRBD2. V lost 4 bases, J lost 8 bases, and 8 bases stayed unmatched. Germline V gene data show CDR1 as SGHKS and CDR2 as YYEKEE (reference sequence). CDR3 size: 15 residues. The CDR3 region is CASSPRTSGTGELFF. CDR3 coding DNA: TGTGCCAGCAGCCCCCGGACTAGCGGCACAGGGGAGCTGTTTTTT. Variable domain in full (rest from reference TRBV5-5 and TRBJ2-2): DAGVTQSPTHLIKTRGQQVTLRCSPISGHKSVSWYQQVLGQGPQFIFQYYEKEERGRGNFPDRFSARQFPNYSSELNVNALLLGDSALYLCASSPRTSGTGELFFGEGSRLTVL.

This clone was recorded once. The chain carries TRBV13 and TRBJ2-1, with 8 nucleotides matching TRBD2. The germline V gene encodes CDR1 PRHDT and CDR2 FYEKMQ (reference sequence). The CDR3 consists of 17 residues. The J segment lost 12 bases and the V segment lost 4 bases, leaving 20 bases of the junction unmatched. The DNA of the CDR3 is TGTGCCAGCAGCTCGAACCTAGCGGGCGGTCTTACAAGGGGGCAGTTCTTC. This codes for CASSSNLAGGLTRGQFF.

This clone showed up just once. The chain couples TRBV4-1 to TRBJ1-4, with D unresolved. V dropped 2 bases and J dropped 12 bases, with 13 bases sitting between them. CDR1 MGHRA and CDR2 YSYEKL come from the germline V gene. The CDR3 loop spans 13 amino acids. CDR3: CASSQPGRRELFF. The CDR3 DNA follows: TGCGCCAGCAGCCAACCAGGACGTCGCGAACTGTTTTTT.

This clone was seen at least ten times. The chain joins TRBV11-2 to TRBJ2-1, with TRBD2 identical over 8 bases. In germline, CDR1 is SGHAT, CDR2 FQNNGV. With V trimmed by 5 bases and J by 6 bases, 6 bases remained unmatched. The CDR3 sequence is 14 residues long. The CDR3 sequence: CASSLAGNRNEQFF. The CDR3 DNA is TGTGCCAGCAGCCTAGCGGGTAATCGCAATGAGCAGTTCTTC.

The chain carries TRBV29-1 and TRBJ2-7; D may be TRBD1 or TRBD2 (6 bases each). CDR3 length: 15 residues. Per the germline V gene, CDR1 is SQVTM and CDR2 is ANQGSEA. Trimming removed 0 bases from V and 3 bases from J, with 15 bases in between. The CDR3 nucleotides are TGCAGCGTTGAAGAAGGGGGGAGTGGTGACTACGAGCAGTACTTC. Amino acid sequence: CSVEEGGSGDYEQYF.